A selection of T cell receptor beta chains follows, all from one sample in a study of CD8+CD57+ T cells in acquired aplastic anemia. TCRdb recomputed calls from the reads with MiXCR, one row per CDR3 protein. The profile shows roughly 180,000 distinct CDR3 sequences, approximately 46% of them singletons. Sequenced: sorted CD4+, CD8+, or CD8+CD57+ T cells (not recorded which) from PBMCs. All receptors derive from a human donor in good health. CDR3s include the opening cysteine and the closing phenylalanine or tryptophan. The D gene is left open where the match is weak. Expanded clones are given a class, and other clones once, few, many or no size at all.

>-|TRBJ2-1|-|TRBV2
CASSRLGYYNEQFF
TGTGCCAGCAGTCGACTAGGCTACTACAATGAGCAGTTCTTC
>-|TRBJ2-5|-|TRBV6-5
CASSYRAGPPGETQYF
TGTGCCAGCAGTTATCGGGCGGGACCACCAGGAGAGACCCAGTACTTC
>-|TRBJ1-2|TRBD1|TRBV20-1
CSARDRTSTPGGYTF
TGCAGTGCCAGGGACAGGACCTCTACCCCGGGTGGCTACACCTTC
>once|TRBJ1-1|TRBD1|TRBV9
CASSVLGTVQEAFF
TGTGCCAGCAGCGTATTGGGGACAGTCCAAGAAGCTTTCTTT
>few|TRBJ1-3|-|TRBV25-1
CASSESGVAGNTIYF
TGTGCCAGCAGTGAATCAGGGGTCGCTGGAAACACCATATATTTT
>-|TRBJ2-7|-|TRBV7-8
CASSAVSYEQYF
TGTGCCAGCAGCGCCGTCTCTTACGAGCAGTACTTC
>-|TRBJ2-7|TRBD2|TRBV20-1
CSAEGTSGSAYEQYF
TGCAGTGCTGAGGGAACTAGCGGGAGTGCGTACGAGCAGTACTTC
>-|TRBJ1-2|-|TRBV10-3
CATATAGGIYGYTF
TGTGCCACCGCGACAGCCGGGGGTATCTATGGCTACACCTTC
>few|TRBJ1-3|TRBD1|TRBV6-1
CASSGDRGFGNTIYF
TGTGCCAGCAGTGGGGACAGGGGATTTGGAAACACCATATATTTT
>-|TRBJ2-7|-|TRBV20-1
CSAIRGAAPNYEQYF
TGCAGTGCTATACGGGGGGCGGCCCCCAACTACGAGCAGTACTTC
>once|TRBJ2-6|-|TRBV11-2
CASSIYQSSGANVLTF
TGTGCCAGCAGCATATACCAGAGCTCTGGGGCCAACGTCCTGACTTTC
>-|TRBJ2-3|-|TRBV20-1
CSARDPDSTDTQYF
TGCAGTGCTAGAGATCCCGATAGCACAGATACGCAGTATTTT
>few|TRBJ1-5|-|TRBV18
CASSHHRDQPQHF
TGTGCCAGCTCACATCACAGGGATCAGCCCCAGCATTTT
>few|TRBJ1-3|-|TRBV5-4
CASSLDSGAGNTIYF
TGTGCCAGCAGCTTGGATTCGGGGGCTGGAAACACCATATATTTT
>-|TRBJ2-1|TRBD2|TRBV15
CATSRDRGRAYEQFF
TGTGCCACCAGCAGAGATCGGGGGAGGGCATATGAGCAGTTCTTC
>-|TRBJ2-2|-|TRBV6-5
CASSYRGELFF
TGTGCCAGCAGTTACAGGGGGGAGCTGTTTTTT
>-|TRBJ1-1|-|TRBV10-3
CAIGELLNTEAFF
TGTGCCATCGGGGAGCTCCTGAACACTGAAGCTTTCTTT
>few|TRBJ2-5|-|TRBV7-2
CASSLTSTDKETQYF
TGTGCCAGCAGCTTAACGTCGACGGACAAGGAGACCCAGTACTTC
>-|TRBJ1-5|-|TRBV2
CASSANGENQPQHF
TGTGCCAGCAGCGCCAATGGTGAGAATCAGCCCCAGCATTTT
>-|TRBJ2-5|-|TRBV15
CATSRDRTEETQYF
TGTGCCACCAGCAGGGATAGGACAGAAGAGACCCAGTACTTC
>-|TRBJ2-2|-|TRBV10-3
CAISESDSRTGELFF
TGTGCCATCAGTGAGTCGGACAGCCGCACCGGGGAGCTGTTTTTT
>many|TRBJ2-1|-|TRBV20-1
CSASFPETSYNEQFF
TGCAGTGCTAGCTTCCCCGAGACTTCCTACAATGAGCAGTTCTTC
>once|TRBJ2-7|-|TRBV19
CATGTAIGAYEQYF
TGTGCCACCGGAACCGCAATAGGGGCCTACGAGCAGTACTTC
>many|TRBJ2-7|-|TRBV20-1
CSARGERNYEQYF
TGCAGTGCTAGAGGGGAGCGGAACTACGAGCAGTACTTC
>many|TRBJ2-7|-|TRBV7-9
CASSLSDTYEQYF
TGTGCCAGCAGCTTAAGCGATACGTACGAGCAGTACTTC
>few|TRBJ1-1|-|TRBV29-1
CSVDEGTEAFF
TGCAGCGTTGATGAAGGGACTGAAGCTTTCTTT
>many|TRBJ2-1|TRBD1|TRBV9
CASSHRTGRGHNEQFF
TGTGCCAGCAGCCATAGGACAGGGCGCGGCCACAATGAGCAGTTCTTC
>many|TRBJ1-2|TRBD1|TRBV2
CASSADRGRSYTF
TGTGCCAGCAGTGCGGACAGGGGCAGGAGCTACACCTTC
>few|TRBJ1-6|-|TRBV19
CASSQRDRDNSPLHF
TGTGCCAGTAGCCAACGGGACCGGGATAATTCACCCCTCCACTTT
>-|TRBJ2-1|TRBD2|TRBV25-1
CASSRTSRSPGEQFF
TGTGCCAGCAGTCGGACTAGCAGGAGTCCTGGGGAGCAGTTCTTC
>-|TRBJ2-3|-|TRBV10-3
CAIPNDTQYF
TGTGCCATCCCCAACGATACGCAGTATTTT
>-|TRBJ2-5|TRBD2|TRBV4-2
CASSQGSGGGKGETQYF
TGTGCCAGCAGCCAAGGGAGCGGGGGGGGCAAGGGGGAGACCCAGTACTTC
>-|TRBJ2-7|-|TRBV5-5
CASSFRGSEQYF
TGTGCCAGCAGCTTCCGGGGGTCCGAGCAGTACTTC
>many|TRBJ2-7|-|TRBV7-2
CASSLVLGAYEQYF
TGTGCCAGCAGCTTAGTATTAGGGGCCTACGAGCAGTACTTC
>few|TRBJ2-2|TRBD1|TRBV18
CASSHRTGGTGELFF
TGTGCCAGCTCACATCGGACAGGGGGAACCGGGGAGCTGTTTTTT
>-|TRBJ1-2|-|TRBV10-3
CAISGGGFGYTF
TGTGCCATCTCGGGGGGGGGGTTCGGCTACACCTTC
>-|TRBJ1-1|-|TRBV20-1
CSLPRNTEAFF
TGCAGCCTCCCGAGGAACACTGAAGCTTTCTTT
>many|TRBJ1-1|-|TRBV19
CASSIGGLADTEAFF
TGTGCCAGTAGTATCGGGGGGCTGGCGGACACTGAAGCTTTCTTT
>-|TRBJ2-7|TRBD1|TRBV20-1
CSASPRGFYEQYF
TGCAGTGCTAGTCCCAGGGGGTTCTACGAGCAGTACTTC
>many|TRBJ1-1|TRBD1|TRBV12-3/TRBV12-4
CASSARGYNTEAFF
TGTGCCAGCAGTGCCAGGGGGTATAACACTGAAGCTTTCTTT
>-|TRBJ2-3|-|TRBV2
CVSREDSPTDTQYF
TGTGTCAGCAGGGAGGACAGTCCCACGGATACGCAGTATTTT
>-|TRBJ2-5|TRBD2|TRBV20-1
CSATDLAGRFGETQYF
TGCAGTGCTACCGATCTAGCGGGGAGGTTCGGGGAGACCCAGTACTTC
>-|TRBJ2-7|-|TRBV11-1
CASSLARRGISSYEQYF
TGTGCCAGCAGCTTAGCGCGAAGGGGGATTAGCTCCTACGAGCAGTACTTC
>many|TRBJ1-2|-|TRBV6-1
CATHRGDYGYTF
TGTGCCACACACAGAGGGGACTATGGCTACACCTTC
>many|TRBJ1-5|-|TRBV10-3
CAISAGADQPQHF
TGTGCCATCAGTGCCGGGGCGGATCAGCCCCAGCATTTT
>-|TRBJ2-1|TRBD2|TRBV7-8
CASVLAGHYNEQFF
TGTGCCAGCGTACTAGCGGGGCACTACAATGAGCAGTTCTTC
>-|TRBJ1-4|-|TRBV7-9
CASSFNEKLSF
TGTGCCAGCAGTTTCAATGAAAAACTGTCTTTT
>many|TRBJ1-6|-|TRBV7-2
CASSLERNSPLHF
TGTGCCAGCAGCTTAGAACGTAATTCACCCCTCCACTTT
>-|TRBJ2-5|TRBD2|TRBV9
CTSSGQLGTSGRETQYF
TGTACCAGCAGCGGGCAGCTCGGGACTAGCGGGAGGGAGACCCAGTACTTC
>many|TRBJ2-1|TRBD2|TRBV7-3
CASSLGPSGSYNEQFF
TGTGCCAGCAGCTTAGGGCCTAGCGGCTCCTACAATGAGCAGTTCTTC